These 2 T cell receptor beta chains were sequenced from one sample in a study of shared clonotypes between healthy human individuals. Sequenced by immunoSEQ multiplex PCR; TCRdb stores in-frame clones only, minus some. Of approximately 1.1 million clones listed, approximately 78% were seen once; the top ten hold roughly 0.56%. The specimen sequenced was memory CD4+ T cells from PBMCs. Subset: CD45RA-negative fraction. Receptors were obtained from a man in his late teens or twenties in good health. Some clones in this sample may be carry-over from other donors' samples.

The J gene is TRBJ2-7, the V gene TRBV13; 11 nucleotides agree with TRBD2. Germline V gene sequence: CDR1 PRHDT, CDR2 FYEKMQ (reference sequence). The V gene end was trimmed by 5 bases and the J gene end by 2 bases; junction bases not matched to a gene: 8. The CDR3 consists of 16 residues. Here the CDR3 DNA reads TGTGCCAGCAGCCTACTAGCGGGAGAAGGGGCCTACGAGCAGTACTTC. Its translation: CASSLLAGEGAYEQYF.

V usage is TRBV6-5 and J usage is TRBJ1-5; D call uncertain. V was cut by 7 bases and J by 9 bases, with 13 bases left in between. CDR3 length: 12 residues. The germline V gene has CDR1 MNHEY and CDR2 SVGAGI. The CDR3, as DNA: TGTGCCAGCACAGTTACAGCTGGGCCCCAGCATTTT. As protein: CASTVTAGPQHF.